A selection of T cell receptor beta chains follows, all from one sample in a study of T-cell memory formation after mild COVID-19. Each CDR3 protein is one row after TCRdb ran MiXCR on the 5' RACE reads. Of 500,000 to 550,000 distinct CDR3 sequences in the sample, over 20% were seen once. The sample was PBMCs or a T cell subset sorted from them (not recorded which). These receptor sequences come from an adult woman who had mild COVID-19 (a few samples of this study predate the infection). Cell type and time point are not known. CDR3s include the opening cysteine and the closing phenylalanine or tryptophan. Each record gives: D gene, V gene, J gene, clone size, CDR3 DNA, CDR3 protein. The D gene is left open where the match is weak. Rows give clone size only sometimes, using once, few, many, or a class for an expanded clone.

-	TRBV5-5	TRBJ2-1	medium-sized	TGTGCCAGCAGCTTGCCCACCTCGGGTGAGCAGTTCTTC	CASSLPTSGEQFF
-	TRBV18	TRBJ2-7	-	TGTGCCAGCTCACCAGGTCGTCAGGAGCAGTACTTC	CASSPGRQEQYF
TRBD2	TRBV18	TRBJ2-1	few	TGTGCCAGCTCCCGGACTAGCGGTGAGCAGTTCTTC	CASSRTSGEQFF
TRBD2	TRBV20-1	TRBJ2-3	-	TGCAGTGCTAGGGGGTCCAAGCGGGATAGCACAGATACGCAGTATTTT	CSARGSKRDSTDTQYF
-	TRBV5-1	TRBJ2-5	few	TGCGCCAGCGACAACGGAGAGTTGGGAGAGACCCAGTACTTC	CASDNGELGETQYF
-	TRBV7-8	TRBJ2-4	-	TGTGCCAGCAGCTCCTCGCTCGGCGGCGGCGGCGCGAACATTCAGTACTTC	CASSSSLGGGGANIQYF
-	TRBV3-1	TRBJ1-1	-	TGTGCCAGCAGCCAAGGAGGAGGACAGCTGAACACTGAAGCTTTCTTT	CASSQGGGQLNTEAFF
-	TRBV5-5	TRBJ1-2	-	TGTGCCAGCAGCTCGACCGGGACGACGGGCTACACCTTC	CASSSTGTTGYTF
-	TRBV7-2	TRBJ2-1	-	TGTGCCAGCAGCCCTAGAACGGATGAGCAGTTCTTC	CASSPRTDEQFF
TRBD2	TRBV12-3/TRBV12-4	TRBJ2-1	-	TGTGCCAGCAGTTTAAGTTCTAGCGGGGATGAGCAGTTCTTC	CASSLSSSGDEQFF
-	TRBV12-3/TRBV12-4	TRBJ2-3	few	TGTGCCAGCAGTCGCCGTTCCGGGGGGCGAGGCACAGATACGCAGTATTTT	CASSRRSGGRGTDTQYF
-	TRBV7-2	TRBJ2-2	-	TGTGCCAGCAACAAATGGGGGGAATCCGGGGAGCTGTTTTTT	CASNKWGESGELFF
-	TRBV6-5	TRBJ2-3	-	TGTGCCAGCAGTTACTCGGTGGGGGGCACAGATACGCAGTATTTT	CASSYSVGGTDTQYF
-	TRBV11-2	TRBJ1-1	-	TGTGCCAGCAGCTTAGAGGGGGACGGGGTCCCAAACACTGAAGCTTTCTTT	CASSLEGDGVPNTEAFF
-	TRBV6-5	TRBJ1-5	-	TGTGCCAGCAGTAAGCAGCGTGGCCAGCCCCAGCATTTT	CASSKQRGQPQHF
TRBD1	TRBV4-1	TRBJ1-2	few	TGCGCCAGCAGCCAAGAAGGGACAGGGGTGGGCTACACCTTC	CASSQEGTGVGYTF
TRBD1	TRBV6-5	TRBJ2-7	-	TGTGCCAGCACTGCCGGGACAGGGCCCTACGAGCAGTACTTC	CASTAGTGPYEQYF
-	TRBV4-2	TRBJ1-1	many	TGTGCCAGCAGCCAAGCCTATGCAGGGGTGGGAACTGAAGCTTTCTTT	CASSQAYAGVGTEAFF
-	TRBV5-1	TRBJ2-1	few	TGCGCCAGCAGCTTGGTATCAGGGAGTAAGGAGCAGTTCTTC	CASSLVSGSKEQFF
-	TRBV3-1	TRBJ1-3	-	TGTGCCAGCACAAGGGAGGGCGACACCATATATTTT	CASTREGDTIYF
-	TRBV6-5	TRBJ2-7	few	TGTGCCAGCTCCGACAGCCACACGGGCGAGCAGTACTTC	CASSDSHTGEQYF
TRBD1	TRBV9	TRBJ1-1	-	TGTGCCAGCAGCGTAGGGGACAGGGCTGAAGCTTTCTTT	CASSVGDRAEAFF
-	TRBV12-3/TRBV12-4	TRBJ2-6	-	TGTGCCAGCAGTTTAGCGGGGCGGACAGATTCTGGGGCCAACGTCCTGACTTTC	CASSLAGRTDSGANVLTF
-	TRBV12-3/TRBV12-4	TRBJ1-1	-	TGTGCCAGCAGGACGCAGAACTCCAGGGCTTTCTTT	CASRTQNSRAFF
TRBD2	TRBV7-2	TRBJ2-7	few	TGTGCCAGCAGTCGGACTAGCGGGGTCCTAGAGCAGTACTTC	CASSRTSGVLEQYF
-	TRBV4-1	TRBJ2-7	-	TGCGCCAGCAGCCAAGATTTGGTCGTCAACTACGAGCAGTACTTC	CASSQDLVVNYEQYF
-	TRBV10-3	TRBJ1-6	-	TGTGCCATCAGTGAGGCAGTGAATTCACCCCTCCACTTT	CAISEAVNSPLHF
TRBD1	TRBV6-5	TRBJ2-2	-	TGTGCCAGCAGTTACGACAGGGGAGAGACCGGGGAGCTGTTTTTT	CASSYDRGETGELFF
TRBD1	TRBV7-9	TRBJ2-1	few	TGTGCCAGCAGCCGAAGTCGGGACAGGGGGGTTGAGGAGCAGTTCTTC	CASSRSRDRGVEEQFF
-	TRBV7-6	TRBJ1-4	-	TGTGCCAGCACCCCTCTGGTTGAAAGTGAAAAACTGTTTTTT	CASTPLVESEKLFF
TRBD1	TRBV7-9	TRBJ2-3	-	TGTGCCAGCAGCACGGGACAGGGAAAGGGGAGAGATACGCAGTATTTT	CASSTGQGKGRDTQYF
-	TRBV20-1	TRBJ2-7	few	TGCAGTGCTACCCGGGACCATAGCTCCTACGAGCAGTACTTC	CSATRDHSSYEQYF
-	TRBV9	TRBJ2-7	-	TGTGCCAGCAGCGCCGGGTCAAGCGAGCAGTACTTC	CASSAGSSEQYF
-	TRBV4-3	TRBJ2-1	-	TGCGCCAGCAGCCAAGAAGGGGGGAGTGCCAGGAGTGAGCAGTTCTTC	CASSQEGGSARSEQFF
-	TRBV2	TRBJ1-3	-	TGTGCCAGCAGTGTAAAGGGAAACACCATATATTTT	CASSVKGNTIYF
-	TRBV20-1	TRBJ1-2	few	TGCAGTGCCCCGGACAGAACTAACTATGGCTACACCTTC	CSAPDRTNYGYTF
-	TRBV24-1	TRBJ2-1	-	TGTGCCATCGGCGATGACAGGCCCCCCTACAATGAGCAGTTCTTC	CAIGDDRPPYNEQFF
-	TRBV5-6	TRBJ1-2	-	TGTGCCAGCAGCTTCGGACACCAAGGGGGCTACACCTTC	CASSFGHQGGYTF
TRBD2	TRBV5-4	TRBJ2-1	once	TGTGCCAGCAGCTTGGGTCTACTAGCGCGGCCCGGTGAGCAGTTCTTC	CASSLGLLARPGEQFF
-	TRBV5-1	TRBJ2-5	-	TGCGCCAGCAGCCCCGGTGGCCAGGGGGAGACCCAGTACTTC	CASSPGGQGETQYF
-	TRBV4-1	TRBJ1-1	few	TGCGCCAGCAGCCAAGGTCCAGGACGGACGAACACTGAAGCTTTCTTT	CASSQGPGRTNTEAFF
TRBD1	TRBV4-1	TRBJ1-5	-	TGCGCCAGCAGCGTCGGGACAGGCCCAATTGGCAGCAATCAGCCCCAGCATTTT	CASSVGTGPIGSNQPQHF
-	TRBV19	TRBJ1-1	few	TGTGCCAGTAGAATTACACAGGGTCGGTGGAAAGCTTTCTTT	CASRITQGRWKAFF
-	TRBV7-2	TRBJ2-2	few	TGTGCCAGCAGCACACAGCGATTGGGGGGCCTGGGGACCGGGGAGCTGTTTTTT	CASSTQRLGGLGTGELFF
-	TRBV4-2	TRBJ1-2	-	TGTGCCAGCAGCCAAGACAGGGTCCCTCTTGGCTACACCTTC	CASSQDRVPLGYTF
-	TRBV29-1	TRBJ1-1	-	TGCAGCGTTCTTAATGCGGGAATGAACACTGAAGCTTTCTTT	CSVLNAGMNTEAFF
TRBD2	TRBV7-9	TRBJ2-7	-	TGTGCCAGCAGCGATGGACTAGCGGGAGGGATGTTCTACGAGCAGTACTTC	CASSDGLAGGMFYEQYF